This T cell receptor (beta chain) was sequenced in a study of shared clonotypes between healthy human individuals. Study-wide background: Three plates each covered CD4 naive and memory; CD8 naive two, CD8 memory one.

The germline V gene encodes CDR1 SGHRS and CDR2 YFSETQ. J lost 9 bases, V lost 0 bases, and 5 bases had no gene match. The CDR3 sequence is 15 residues long. Measured with immunoSEQ multiplex PCR; TCRdb has only the in-frame clones, and not every one. The repertoire includes roughly 2.5 million clones, 90% to 95% of them detected once, and 0.11% to 0.15% sits in the top ten. Sequenced material: naive CD4+ T cells sorted from blood. The sample's subset: CD45RA+ positively selected. The clonotype was recovered from a man aged 18 to 30 in good health. The chain is built from TRBV5-1 and TRBJ2-7; 14 nucleotides agree with TRBD2. The CDR3 sequence is CASSLDGTSGSGQYF. As DNA, the CDR3 is TGCGCCAGCAGCTTGGATGGGACTAGCGGGAGCGGGCAGTACTTC.